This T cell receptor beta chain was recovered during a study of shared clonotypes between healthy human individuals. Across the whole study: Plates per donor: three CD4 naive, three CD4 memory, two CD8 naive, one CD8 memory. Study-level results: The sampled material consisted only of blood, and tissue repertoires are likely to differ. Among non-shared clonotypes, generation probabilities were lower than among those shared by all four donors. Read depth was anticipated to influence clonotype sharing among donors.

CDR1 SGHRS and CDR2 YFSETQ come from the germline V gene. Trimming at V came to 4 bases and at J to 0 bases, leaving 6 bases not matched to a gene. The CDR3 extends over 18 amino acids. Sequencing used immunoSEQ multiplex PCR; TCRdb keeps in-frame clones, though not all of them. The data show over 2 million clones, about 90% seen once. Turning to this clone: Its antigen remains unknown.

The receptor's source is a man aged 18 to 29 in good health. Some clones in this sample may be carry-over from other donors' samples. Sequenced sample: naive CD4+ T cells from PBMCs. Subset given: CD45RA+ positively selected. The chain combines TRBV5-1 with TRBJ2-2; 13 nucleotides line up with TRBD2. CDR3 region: CASSLPGLAGTNTGELFF. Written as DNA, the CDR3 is TGCGCCAGCAGCCTCCCGGGACTAGCGGGGACGAACACCGGGGAGCTGTTTTTT.